The sequence of this TCR beta chain was determined in a study of breast tumors, draining lymph nodes, adjacent tissues (dated by TCRdb to about 2016). About the investigation overall: Breast cancer patients provided tumor, adjacent nontumor tissue and axillary lymph nodes, and the study compared the TCR beta repertoires across these three sources. In human breast cancer, the study set out to assess how tumor, surrounding tissue and draining lymph node repertoires relate to one another and whether T cells might be exchanged between them.

The sequencing machine was an Illumina HiSeq 2000. Multiplex PCR amplification was used to build the TCR beta chain libraries. The amplified TCR beta chain products were analyzed by high-throughput sequencing. Through fastp at Q25 and MiXCR, TCRdb rebuilt clones from the public reads, retaining in-frame beta chains. One record per CDR3 amino acid sequence lists the most common genes and DNA. In all, the sample holds approximately 250,000 distinct CDR3 sequences, and under 40% of those were seen once. Under 4.5% of the sample goes to the ten largest clones. The lymph node samples were taken from the axillary draining lymph nodes of breast cancer patients. Summary of the overall study and its limitations: Tumor T-cell repertoires showed less diversity than lymph node repertoires and more diversity than nontumor tissue repertoires, and tumor T-cell repertoires showed preferential V and J gene usage. The data were considered consistent with most tumor T cells being derived from the lymph node and subsequently expanding within tumor tissue. The study presented the conclusion that tumor T cells originate in lymph nodes as consistent with a hypothesis, not as something directly demonstrated. The similarity between tumor and nontumor tissue repertoires was significantly greater in luminal-like breast cancer than in basal-like breast cancer.

CDR1 is given as ENHRY and CDR2 as SYGVKD, both from the germline V gene. V is clipped by 4 bases and J by 5 bases, and the sequence between their germline boundaries is 7 bases long. From the cysteine through the phenylalanine, the CDR3 covers 12 amino acids. CDR3 DNA is the only sequence kept; it has 36 bases, read in frame from the first base. This clonotype was counted many times. There is no known antigen for this receptor. No much larger clone exists at a distance of one base, and base qualities are not known. The clonotype was recovered from a female donor with breast cancer. Some clones in this sample may be carry-over from other donors' samples. Material: axillary lymph node tissue. The chain is assembled from TRBV10-3 and TRBJ2-3; no D segment can be confidently identified. The CDR3 protein is CAISVKKDTQYF. The DNA sequence reads TGTGCCATCAGTGTGAAGAAAGATACGCAGTATTTT.